Shown below are 30 T cell receptor beta chains from a single sample sequenced in a study of T cell repertoires in cytomegalovirus infection. Antigen specificity for these receptors is unknown. A single record per CDR3 protein comes from TCRdb applying MiXCR to the reads. The sample has about a million distinct CDR3 sequences, 30% to 40% seen once. This specimen consisted of cultured CD8+ T cells from PBMCs, obtained from culture after CMV antigen stimulation. The source of these receptors is a human donor in good health (CMV status not recorded). Some clones in this sample may be carry-over from other donors' samples.

This clonotype appeared a few times. The chain uses TRBV28 and TRBJ1-2, with D uncertain. V lost 3 bases and J lost 0, with 11 bases in between. Germline V gene data show CDR1 as MDHEN and CDR2 as SYDVKM. This CDR3 contains 15 residues. The DNA of the CDR3 is TGTGCCAGCAGTTTTCCCGGGGTCCCTAACTATGGCTACACCTTC. As protein: CASSFPGVPNYGYTF.

This clonotype was seen repeatedly, ten times or more. The DNA of the CDR3 is TGTGCCAGCAGCCCGACAGGGGGCGCGGGCTATGGCTACACCTTC. It specifies CASSPTGGAGYGYTF. The chain couples TRBV7-2 to TRBJ1-2; the match to TRBD1 covers 10 bases. The CDR3 covers 15 residues. V gave up 5 bases and J gave up 4 bases; unmatched junction bases: 7. The V gene's germline CDR1 is SGHTA and CDR2 FQGNSA.

This clonotype has a handful of counts. J is TRBJ2-7 and V is TRBV7-9, with D uncertain. Germline V lookup: CDR1 SEHNR, CDR2 FQNEAQ (reference sequence). The V gene lost 1 base and the J gene lost 0 bases, with 10 bases spanning the gap. This CDR3 is 15 amino acids long. The CDR3 loop reads CASSLGAGDSYEQYV. For the CDR3, the DNA is TGTGCCAGCAGCTTAGGGGCAGGAGACTCCTACGAGCAGTACGTC.

V usage is TRBV11-2 and J usage is TRBJ2-3, with D uncertain. The V gene lost 2 bases and the J gene lost 4 bases, with 19 bases spanning the gap. The V gene's germline CDR1 is SGHAT and CDR2 FQNNGV. The CDR3 loop spans 17 amino acids. CDR3 nucleotide sequence: TGTGCCAGCAGCTTAAGATCAGCGTCCGGAGACGCAGATACGCAGTATTTT. Translated: CASSLRSASGDADTQYF.

This clonotype occurred many times. For the CDR3, the DNA is TGTGCCAGCAGCCCGCCCCGCCGGGTAGCGGGGGACGGGCCAGATACGCAGTATTTT. It encodes CASSPPRRVAGDGPDTQYF. The V gene is TRBV7-8, the J gene TRBJ2-3; 9 bases map to TRBD2. Germline V gene sequence: CDR1 SGHVS, CDR2 FQNEAQ. Losses at the gene ends were 5 bases for V and 4 bases for J; bases not matched to a gene: 19. This CDR3 spans 19 amino acids.

As for this clonotype: An end of the junction differs from the germline gene, which may be a read error. The rearrangement links TRBV6-6 to TRBJ2-1, with 11 bases identical to TRBD2. This CDR3 spans 15 amino acids. Looked up from germline, CDR1 is MNHNY and CDR2 is SVGAGI (reference sequence). The CDR3 here is CTSSEPGLAVGEQFF. The CDR3 region has the DNA TGTACCAGCAGTGAGCCGGGACTAGCGGTAGGTGAGCAGTTCTTC.

This clonotype was seen at least ten times. J is TRBJ1-4 and V is TRBV28, with TRBD1 matching 9 bases. The CDR3 runs 15 residues. V dropped 4 bases and J dropped 6; count of bases not matched to a gene: 6. Germline assignment: CDR1 MDHEN and CDR2 SYDVKM. CDR3 bases: TGTGCCAGCAGTTCCTCGGACAGGGGTTATGAAAAACTGTTTTTT. Translated, it gives CASSSSDRGYEKLFF.

The rearrangement uses TRBV5-4 and TRBJ2-7; 8 bases line up with TRBD1. This CDR3 spans 15 amino acids. Trimming took 2 bases from V and 2 from J; bases not matched to a gene: 6. Per germline, CDR1 SGHNT and CDR2 YYREEE (reference sequence). The CDR3 sequence: CASSFSTGVTYEQYF. As DNA, the CDR3 is TGTGCCAGCAGCTTCTCGACAGGGGTAACCTACGAGCAGTACTTC.

This rearrangement joins TRBV11-2 to TRBJ2-1; 8 bases are shared with TRBD2. With 2 bases clipped from V and 7 bases from J, the junction kept 10 bases outside the gene matches. The CDR3 runs to 16 residues. Germline values: CDR1 SGHAT, CDR2 FQNNGV. The CDR3 reads CASSLPGGLRRNEQFF. The CDR3 DNA sequence: TGTGCCAGCAGCTTACCGGGGGGGCTCCGTCGGAATGAGCAGTTCTTC.

This clonotype was detected a few times. The chain is built from TRBV19 and TRBJ2-1, with 11 bases aligning to TRBD2. In germline, CDR1 is LNHDA, CDR2 SQIVND (reference sequence). The CDR3 is 15 residues long. Trimming cost V 6 bases and J 10 bases; bases outside gene matches: 11. CDR3 region: CASSPSGGPLQEQFF. CDR3 DNA: TGTGCCAGTAGCCCTAGCGGGGGGCCGCTCCAGGAGCAGTTCTTC.

This clonotype was observed a single time. The V gene is TRBV23-1, the J gene TRBJ2-3; the D gene is possibly TRBD1 (5 bases). TRBV23-1 is an open reading frame, and its role is uncertain. V lost 7 bases to trimming and J lost 2 bases, with 13 bases between them. The CDR3 is 14 amino acids. For the CDR3, the DNA is TGCGCCAGCACAATAGACAGCCTCACAGATACGCAGTATTTT. Protein: CASTIDSLTDTQYF.

This chain joins TRBV7-9 and TRBJ1-4, with D possibly TRBD1 on 5 matching bases. The CDR3 extends over 14 amino acids. V was cut by 5 bases and J by 7 bases, with 14 bases left in between. Germline CDR1 SEHNR, CDR2 FQNEAQ (reference sequence). The CDR3 protein is CASSPRWGSEKLFF. CDR3 bases: TGTGCCAGCAGCCCTCGGTGGGGCAGTGAAAAACTGTTTTTT.

The CDR3 DNA reads as TGTGCCAGCAGTTTTCTCGGCCTTACAGGGGGGATTAACACTGAAGCTTTCTTT. Its protein is CASSFLGLTGGINTEAFF. This chain joins TRBV12-3 or TRBV12-4 and TRBJ1-1; 8 nucleotides agree with TRBD1. The length of the CDR3 is 18 residues. Trimming removed 3 bases from V and 2 bases from J; junction bases left unmatched: 14.

V usage is TRBV28 and J usage is TRBJ2-7; the D is unclear. Trimming pared 4 bases from V and 2 bases from J, leaving 15 bases between. CDR1 is MDHEN, CDR2 SYDVKM, per germline. The CDR3 totals 15 residues. The CDR3: CASSSASPGTYEQYV. The DNA for the CDR3 is TGTGCCAGCAGTTCGGCCTCCCCGGGCACCTACGAGCAGTACGTC.

This clonotype occurred many times. The V gene is TRBV4-2, the J gene TRBJ1-1; D uncertain. CDR1 and CDR2 (germline): LGHNA, YNFKEQ. The V end lost 1 base, the J end lost 1 base, and 7 bases lay between the germline ends. The CDR3 consists of 14 residues. The CDR3 coding sequence is TGTGCCAGCAGCCAAGGGAGCTGGAACACTGAAGCTTTCTTT. This translates into CASSQGSWNTEAFF.

This clonotype has a handful of counts. The chain links TRBV7-9 to TRBJ1-1; TRBD1 agrees at 7 bases. CDR3 length: 17 residues. CDR1 is SEHNR and CDR2 is FQNEAQ in the germline V gene (reference sequence). V lost 5 bases, J lost 0 bases, and 12 bases stayed unmatched. The CDR3 loop is CASSPSGRGVVNTEAFF. The DNA for the CDR3 is TGTGCCAGCAGCCCCTCGGGCAGGGGGGTCGTGAACACTGAAGCTTTCTTT.

There are many counts of this clonotype. V and J are TRBV19 and TRBJ2-1; no definite D call. The CDR3 has 11 amino acids. V shed 5 bases and J shed 5 bases, with 4 bases lying between them. Germline loops: CDR1 LNHDA, CDR2 SQIVND (reference sequence). The CDR3 bases are TGTGCCAGTAGTTGGGACAATGAGCAGTTCTTC. This sequence encodes CASSWDNEQFF.

This clonotype occurred once. The rearrangement uses TRBV19 and TRBJ2-2; D is uncertain. V was shortened by 5 bases and J by 9 bases, with 10 bases between the two germline ends. CDR1 is LNHDA, CDR2 SQIVND, per germline (reference sequence). The CDR3 covers 12 residues. The DNA for the CDR3 is TGTGCCAGTAGTCAACCTTTAAGGGAGCTGTTTTTT. It translates to CASSQPLRELFF.

The rearrangement uses TRBV27 and TRBJ2-7, with unresolved D. Trimming took off 4 bases at V and 5 bases at J, with 12 bases between the two ends. CDR3 length equals 13 residues. Per germline, CDR1 MNHEY and CDR2 SMNVEV (reference sequence). CDR3 region: CASSSSPRDEQYV. The CDR3 nucleotides read TGTGCCAGCAGTTCCTCTCCACGAGACGAGCAGTACGTC.

The chain carries TRBV20-1 and TRBJ1-6; 11 positions match TRBD1. V shed 6 bases and J 0 bases; nucleotides not matched to a gene: 10. The germline CDR1 and CDR2 sequences are DFQATT and SNEGSKA (reference sequence). This CDR3 region has 18 residues. The CDR3 sequence: CSARTGGKGASYNSPLHF. Written as DNA, the CDR3 is TGCAGTGCCAGGACAGGGGGCAAAGGGGCCTCCTATAATTCACCCCTCCACTTT.

This rearrangement joins TRBV4-1 to TRBJ1-1; D unclear. The CDR3 spans 11 residues. V was clipped by 0 bases and J by 8 bases, with 4 bases between them. Germline CDR1 and CDR2: MGHRA and YSYEKL. The CDR3 DNA sequence: TGCGCCAGCAGCCAAGAAAACGAAGCTTTCTTT. It encodes CASSQENEAFF.

This clonotype was found many times. V is TRBV12-3 or TRBV12-4 and J is TRBJ2-1; TRBD2 matches 7 bases. The J segment lost 0 bases and the V segment lost 5 bases, leaving 4 bases of the junction unmatched. CDR3 length: 15 amino acids. CDR3 DNA sequence: TGTGCCAGCAGTCCAGTAGCGGGCTCCTACAATGAGCAGTTCTTC. Amino acid sequence: CASSPVAGSYNEQFF.

This clonotype has only a few counts. The V gene is TRBV14, the J gene TRBJ2-1; 9 bases are shared with TRBD1. The CDR3 runs 17 residues. J lost 3 bases, V lost 4 bases, and 10 bases had no gene match. Germline CDR1 SGHDN, CDR2 FVKESK. CDR3 nucleotide sequence: TGTGCCAGCAGCCCCCGGACAGGGGAGGAATTCTACAATGAGCAGTTCTTC. Its protein is CASSPRTGEEFYNEQFF.

The CDR3 region has the DNA TGTGCCAGCAGCCGTCCCGGGACCAATCCGAGTGGGGAGCTGTTTTTT. Its protein product is CASSRPGTNPSGELFF. The gene calls are TRBV7-9 and TRBJ2-2; D may be TRBD1 or TRBD2 (5 bases each). V lost 5 bases and J 8 bases, leaving 21 bases between the germline ends. Looked up from germline, CDR1 is SEHNR and CDR2 is FQNEAQ (reference sequence). This CDR3 comprises 16 residues.

This chain joins TRBV28 and TRBJ1-3; D unclear. This CDR3 spans 12 amino acids. V lost 3 bases to trimming and J lost 3 bases, with 3 bases between them. Germline CDR1 and CDR2: MDHEN and SYDVKM. CDR3 DNA: TGTGCCAGCAGTTTCGATGGAAACACCATATATTTT. This encodes CASSFDGNTIYF.

The rearrangement uses TRBV6-2 or TRBV6-3 and TRBJ2-1; TRBD2 matches 12 bases. Germline V gene lookup returns CDR1 MNHEY and CDR2 SVGEGT. J lost 0 bases, V lost 2 bases, and 11 bases had no gene match. The CDR3 extends over 20 amino acids. The CDR3 loop reads CASSYPWLAGGRGSYNEQFF. The CDR3 region has the DNA TGTGCCAGCAGTTACCCCTGGCTAGCGGGGGGGCGCGGCTCCTACAATGAGCAGTTCTTC.

The genes are TRBV6-2 or TRBV6-3 and TRBJ2-5, with 13 bases that match TRBD2. V lost 4 bases to trimming and J lost 2 bases; unmatched junction nucleotides: 10. The CDR3 extends over 18 amino acids. CDR1 is MNHEY and CDR2 is SVGEGT in the germline V gene. Here the CDR3 reads CASSFDLGTSGKQETQYF. The CDR3 DNA reads TGTGCCAGCAGTTTCGACCTCGGGACTAGCGGGAAACAAGAGACCCAGTACTTC.

The chain uses TRBV5-1 and TRBJ2-7; 10 positions match TRBD2. The CDR3 totals 15 residues. J gave up 12 bases and V 4 bases, and 16 bases lay outside the gene matches. From germline, CDR1 is SGHRS and CDR2 YFSETQ. CDR3: CASSPSLAGPPRMYF. CDR3 nucleotides: TGCGCCAGCAGCCCCTCACTAGCGGGGCCACCGCGAATGTACTTC. Together with reference TRBV5-1 and TRBJ2-7, the CDR3 gives the full variable domain: KAGVTQTPRYLIKTRGQQVTLSCSPISGHRSVSWYQQTPGQGLQFLFEYFSETQRNKGNFPGRFSGRQFSNSRSEMNVSTLELGDSALYLCASSPSLAGPPRMYFGPGTRLTVT.

This clonotype came up a few times. The chain recombines TRBV7-9 with TRBJ2-2, with D uncertain. Trimming removed 3 bases from V and 3 bases from J, with 14 bases in between. CDR3 size: 16 residues. The germline V gene encodes CDR1 SEHNR and CDR2 FQNEAQ (reference sequence). The CDR3 sequence: CASSFYGYRDTGELFF. DNA of the CDR3: TGTGCCAGCAGCTTCTACGGGTATAGGGACACCGGGGAGCTGTTTTTT.

This chain connects TRBV11-2 to TRBJ2-7, with D perhaps matching TRBD1 (6 bases). Germline-derived CDR1 and CDR2 are SGHAT and FQNNGV. The CDR3 runs to 15 residues. V lost 3 bases to trimming and J lost 0 bases, with 12 bases between them. CDR3 coding DNA: TGTGCCAGCAGCTTCCCAGGGGCATCCTCCTACGAGCAGTACGTC. As protein: CASSFPGASSYEQYV.